The sequence of this T cell receptor beta chain was determined in a study of T cells in Graves' hyperthyroidism and ophthalmopathy. This clonotype was counted many times. The germline CDR1 and CDR2 sequences are DFQATT and SNEGSKA (reference sequence). The CDR3 totals 15 residues. With 1 base clipped from V and 4 bases from J, the junction kept 4 bases outside the gene matches. RNA transcripts yielded amplified TCR beta CDR3 regions. Initially, a first-round RT-PCR of the TCR CDR3 employed the HTBI primer set. TCRdb itself ran the multiplex PCR reads through MiXCR, one entry per CDR3 protein. The data contain a few hundred thousand distinct CDR3 sequences, approximately 15% of them singletons.

The chain uses TRBV20-1 and TRBJ2-5, with 12 nucleotides matching TRBD2. The TCR originated in a woman under 30 with Graves' hyperthyroidism. The sequenced sample consisted of blood. The CDR3 here is CSARGLAGDVETQYF. The CDR3 DNA sequence: TGCAGTGCTAGAGGACTAGCGGGAGACGTAGAGACCCAGTACTTC.